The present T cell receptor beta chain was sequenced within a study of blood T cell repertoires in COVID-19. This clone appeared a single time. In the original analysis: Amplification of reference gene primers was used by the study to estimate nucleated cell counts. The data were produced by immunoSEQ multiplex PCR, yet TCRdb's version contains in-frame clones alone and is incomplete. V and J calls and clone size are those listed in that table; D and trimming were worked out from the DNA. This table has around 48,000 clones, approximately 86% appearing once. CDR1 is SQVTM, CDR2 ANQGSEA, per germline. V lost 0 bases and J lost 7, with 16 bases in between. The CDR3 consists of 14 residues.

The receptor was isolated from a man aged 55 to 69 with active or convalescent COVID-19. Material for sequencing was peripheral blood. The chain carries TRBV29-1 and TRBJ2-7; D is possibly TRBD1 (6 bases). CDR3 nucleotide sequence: TGCAGCGTTGAAGATCAGGGGACATTAGGAGAGCAGTACTTC. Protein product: CSVEDQGTLGEQYF.